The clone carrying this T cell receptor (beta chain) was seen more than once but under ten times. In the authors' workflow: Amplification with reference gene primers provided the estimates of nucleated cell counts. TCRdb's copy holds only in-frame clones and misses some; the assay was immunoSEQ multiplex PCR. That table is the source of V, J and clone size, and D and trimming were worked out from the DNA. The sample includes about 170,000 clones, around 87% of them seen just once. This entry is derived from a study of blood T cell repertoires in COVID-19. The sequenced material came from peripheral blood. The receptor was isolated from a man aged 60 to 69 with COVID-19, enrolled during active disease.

CDR3 DNA sequence: TGTGCCAGCAGTTTCTCCCGGGGGTCCTATAATTCACCCCTCCACTTT. Its protein product is CASSFSRGSYNSPLHF. The chain joins TRBV28 to TRBJ1-6, with D perhaps matching TRBD1 (5 bases). Trimming left V 3 bases short and J 1 base short, with 10 bases between. Germline-derived CDR1 and CDR2 are MDHEN and SYDVKM. This CDR3 has 16 amino acids.